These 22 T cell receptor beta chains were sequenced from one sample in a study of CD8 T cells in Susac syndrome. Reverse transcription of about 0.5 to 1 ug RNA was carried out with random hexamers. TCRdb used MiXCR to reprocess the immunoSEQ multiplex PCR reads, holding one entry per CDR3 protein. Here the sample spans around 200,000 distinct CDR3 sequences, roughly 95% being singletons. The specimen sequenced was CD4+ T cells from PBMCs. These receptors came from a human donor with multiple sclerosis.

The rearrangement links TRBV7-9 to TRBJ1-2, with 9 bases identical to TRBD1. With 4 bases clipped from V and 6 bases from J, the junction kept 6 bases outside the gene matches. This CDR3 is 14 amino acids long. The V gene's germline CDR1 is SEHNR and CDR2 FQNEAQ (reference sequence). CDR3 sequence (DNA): TGTGCCAGCAGCTCGGTTGGGGACAGGGATGGCTACACCTTC. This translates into CASSSVGDRDGYTF. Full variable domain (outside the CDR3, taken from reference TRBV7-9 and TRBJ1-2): DTGVSQNPRHKITKRGQNVTFRCDPISEHNRLYWYRQTLGQGPEFLTYFQNEAQLEKSRLLSDRFSAERPKGSFSTLEIQRTEQGDSAMYLCASSSVGDRDGYTFGSGTRLTVV.

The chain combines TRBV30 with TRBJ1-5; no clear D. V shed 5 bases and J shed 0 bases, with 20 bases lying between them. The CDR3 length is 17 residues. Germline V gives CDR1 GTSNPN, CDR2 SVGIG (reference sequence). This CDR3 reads CAWAPKGRFASNQPQHF. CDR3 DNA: TGTGCCTGGGCCCCGAAAGGGCGTTTCGCTAGCAATCAGCCCCAGCATTTT.

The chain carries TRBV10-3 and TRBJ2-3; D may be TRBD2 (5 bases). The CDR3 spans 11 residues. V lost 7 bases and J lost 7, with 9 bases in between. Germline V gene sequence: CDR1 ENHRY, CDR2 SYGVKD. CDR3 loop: CAITSGNTQYF. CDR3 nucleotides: TGTGCCATCACCAGCGGAAATACGCAGTATTTT.

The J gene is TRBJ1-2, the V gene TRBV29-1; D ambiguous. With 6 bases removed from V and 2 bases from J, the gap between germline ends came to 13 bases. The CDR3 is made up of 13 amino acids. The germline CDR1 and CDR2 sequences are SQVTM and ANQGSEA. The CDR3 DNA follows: TGCAGCGTGGGTCGGCGTCTAAACTATGGCTACACCTTC. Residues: CSVGRRLNYGYTF.

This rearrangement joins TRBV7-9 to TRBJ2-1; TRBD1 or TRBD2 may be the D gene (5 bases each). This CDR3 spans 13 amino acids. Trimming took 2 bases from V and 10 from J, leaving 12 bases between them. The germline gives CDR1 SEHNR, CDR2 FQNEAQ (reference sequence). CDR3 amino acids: CASSLSGRDEQFF. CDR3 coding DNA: TGTGCCAGCAGCTTATCCGGTCGGGACGAGCAGTTCTTC.

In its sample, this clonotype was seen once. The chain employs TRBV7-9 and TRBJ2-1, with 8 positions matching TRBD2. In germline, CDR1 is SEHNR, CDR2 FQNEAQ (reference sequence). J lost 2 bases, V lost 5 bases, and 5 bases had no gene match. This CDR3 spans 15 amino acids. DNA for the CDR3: TGTGCCAGCAGCACGCGGGGGGCCCCCTACAATGAGCAGTTCTTC. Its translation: CASSTRGAPYNEQFF.

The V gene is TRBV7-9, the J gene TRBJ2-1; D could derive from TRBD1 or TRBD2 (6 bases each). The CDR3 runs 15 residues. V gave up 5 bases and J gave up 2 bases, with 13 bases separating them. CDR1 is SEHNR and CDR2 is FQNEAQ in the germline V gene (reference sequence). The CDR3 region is CASSLRGPAYNEQFF. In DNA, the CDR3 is TGTGCCAGCAGCCTTCGGGGGCCAGCCTACAATGAGCAGTTCTTC.

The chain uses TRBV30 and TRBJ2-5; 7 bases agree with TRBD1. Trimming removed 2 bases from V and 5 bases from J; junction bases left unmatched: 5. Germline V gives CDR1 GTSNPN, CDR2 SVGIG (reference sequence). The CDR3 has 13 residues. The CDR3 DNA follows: TGTGCCTGGAGTTACAGGGGCGTCGAGACCCAGTACTTC. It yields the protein CAWSYRGVETQYF.

The CDR3 loop reads CAWSGWGQGKANYGYTF. DNA for the CDR3: TGTGCCTGGAGCGGGTGGGGACAGGGAAAAGCTAACTATGGCTACACCTTC. The chain links TRBV30 to TRBJ1-2, with 9 nucleotides matching TRBD1. The CDR3 has 17 residues. V lost 3 bases, J lost 0 bases, and 11 bases stayed unmatched. Germline CDR1 is GTSNPN and CDR2 is SVGIG (reference sequence).

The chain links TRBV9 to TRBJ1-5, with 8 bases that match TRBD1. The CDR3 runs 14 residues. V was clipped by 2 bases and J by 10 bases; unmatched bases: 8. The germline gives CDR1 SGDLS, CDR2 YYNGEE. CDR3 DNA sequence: TGTGCCAGCAGCGTCGGACAGGGTCCAGGACCCCAGCATTTT. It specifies CASSVGQGPGPQHF.

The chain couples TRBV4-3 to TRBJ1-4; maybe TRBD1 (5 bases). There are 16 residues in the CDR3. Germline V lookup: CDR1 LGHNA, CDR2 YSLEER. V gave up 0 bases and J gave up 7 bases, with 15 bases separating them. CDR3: CASSQEARRAGEKLFF. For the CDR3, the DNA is TGCGCCAGCAGCCAAGAGGCGCGCAGGGCGGGTGAAAAACTGTTTTTT.

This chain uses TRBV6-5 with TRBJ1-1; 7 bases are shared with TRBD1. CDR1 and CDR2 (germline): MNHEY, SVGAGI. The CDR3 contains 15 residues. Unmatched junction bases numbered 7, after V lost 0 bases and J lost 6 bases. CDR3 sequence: CASSYSRTGGAEAFF. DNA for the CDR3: TGTGCCAGCAGTTACTCTCGGACAGGAGGGGCTGAAGCTTTCTTT.

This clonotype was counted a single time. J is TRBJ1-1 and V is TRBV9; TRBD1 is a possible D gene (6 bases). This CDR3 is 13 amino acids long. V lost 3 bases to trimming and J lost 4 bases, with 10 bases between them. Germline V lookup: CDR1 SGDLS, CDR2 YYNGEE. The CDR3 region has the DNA TGTGCCAGCAGCGGACAGGTTAGCACTGAAGCTTTCTTT. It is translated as CASSGQVSTEAFF. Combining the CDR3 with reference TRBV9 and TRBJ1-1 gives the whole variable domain DSGVTQTPKHLITATGQRVTLRCSPRSGDLSVYWYQQSLDQGLQFLIQYYNGEERAKGNILERFSAQQFPDLHSELNLSSLELGDSALYFCASSGQVSTEAFFGQGTRLTVV.

This CDR3 is CASSSDRGLGTQYF. In DNA, the CDR3 is TGTGCCAGCTCGAGCGACCGAGGCCTTGGGACCCAGTACTTC. The chain joins TRBV6-1 to TRBJ2-5; D not certain. The V end lost 8 bases, the J end lost 7 bases, and 20 bases lay between the germline ends. Looked up from germline, CDR1 is MNHNS and CDR2 is SASEGT. CDR3 length: 14 amino acids.

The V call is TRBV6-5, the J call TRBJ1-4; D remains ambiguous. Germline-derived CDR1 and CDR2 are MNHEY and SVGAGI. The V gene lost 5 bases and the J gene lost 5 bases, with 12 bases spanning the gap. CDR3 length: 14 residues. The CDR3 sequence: CASSPRRDNEKLFF. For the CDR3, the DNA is TGTGCCAGCAGTCCCCGGCGAGACAATGAAAAACTGTTTTTT.

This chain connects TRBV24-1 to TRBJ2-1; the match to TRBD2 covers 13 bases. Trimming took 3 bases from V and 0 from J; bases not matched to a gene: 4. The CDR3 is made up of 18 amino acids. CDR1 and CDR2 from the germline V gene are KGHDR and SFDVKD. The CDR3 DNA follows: TGTGCCACCAGTGATACTAGCGGGGGGGATAGCTCCTACAATGAGCAGTTCTTC. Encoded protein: CATSDTSGGDSSYNEQFF.

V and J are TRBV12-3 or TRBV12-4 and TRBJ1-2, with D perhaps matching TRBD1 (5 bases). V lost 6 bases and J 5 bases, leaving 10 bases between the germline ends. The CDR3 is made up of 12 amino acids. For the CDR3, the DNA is TGTGCCAGCAGGGACAAGGATTATGGCTACACCTTC. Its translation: CASRDKDYGYTF.

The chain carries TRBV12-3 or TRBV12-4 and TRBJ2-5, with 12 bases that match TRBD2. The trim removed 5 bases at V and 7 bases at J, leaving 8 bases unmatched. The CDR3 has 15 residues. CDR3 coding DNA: TGTGCCAGCAGTCCTCTAGCGGGGGGGGTGTGGACCCAGTACTTC. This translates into CASSPLAGGVWTQYF.

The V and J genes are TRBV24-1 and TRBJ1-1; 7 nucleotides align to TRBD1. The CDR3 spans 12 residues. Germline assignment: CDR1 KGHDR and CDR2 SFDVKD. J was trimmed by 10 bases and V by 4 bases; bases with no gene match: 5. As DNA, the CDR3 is TGTGCCACCAGTGAACAGGGGATGGCAGCTTTCTTT. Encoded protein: CATSEQGMAAFF.

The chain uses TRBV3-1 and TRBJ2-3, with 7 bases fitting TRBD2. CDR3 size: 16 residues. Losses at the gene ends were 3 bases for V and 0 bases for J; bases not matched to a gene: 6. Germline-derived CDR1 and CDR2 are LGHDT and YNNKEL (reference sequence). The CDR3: CASSHAPGLSTDTQYF. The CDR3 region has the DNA TGTGCCAGCAGCCACGCCCCGGGACTAAGCACAGATACGCAGTATTTT.

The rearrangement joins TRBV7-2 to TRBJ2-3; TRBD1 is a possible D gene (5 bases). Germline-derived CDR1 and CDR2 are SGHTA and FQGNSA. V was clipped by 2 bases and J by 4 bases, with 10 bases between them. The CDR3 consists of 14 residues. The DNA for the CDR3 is TGTGCCAGCAGCTTAACCCTACAGGCAGATACGCAGTATTTT. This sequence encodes CASSLTLQADTQYF.

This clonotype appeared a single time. CDR3 protein: CATPSDRGRTGELFF. The CDR3 DNA follows: TGCGCCACCCCTTCGGACAGGGGGCGAACCGGGGAGCTGTTTTTT. The genes are TRBV5-1 and TRBJ2-2, with TRBD1 identical over 11 bases. Germline values: CDR1 SGHRS, CDR2 YFSETQ. V trimming: 9 bases; J trimming: 5 bases; junction bases outside the gene matches: 9. There are 15 residues in the CDR3.